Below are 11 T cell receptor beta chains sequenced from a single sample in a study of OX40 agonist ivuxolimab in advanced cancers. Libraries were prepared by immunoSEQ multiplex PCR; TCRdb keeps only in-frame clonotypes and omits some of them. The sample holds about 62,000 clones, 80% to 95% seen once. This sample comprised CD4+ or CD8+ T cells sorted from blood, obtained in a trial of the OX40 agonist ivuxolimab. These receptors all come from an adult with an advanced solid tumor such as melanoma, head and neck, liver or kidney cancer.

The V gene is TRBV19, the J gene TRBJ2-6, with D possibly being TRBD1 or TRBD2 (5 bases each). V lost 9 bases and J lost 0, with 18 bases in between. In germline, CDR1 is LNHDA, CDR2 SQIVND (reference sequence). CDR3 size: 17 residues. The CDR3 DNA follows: TGTGCCAGCGAGGACCGGGACGGCAGCTCTGGGGCCAACGTCCTGACTTTC. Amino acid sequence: CASEDRDGSSGANVLTF.

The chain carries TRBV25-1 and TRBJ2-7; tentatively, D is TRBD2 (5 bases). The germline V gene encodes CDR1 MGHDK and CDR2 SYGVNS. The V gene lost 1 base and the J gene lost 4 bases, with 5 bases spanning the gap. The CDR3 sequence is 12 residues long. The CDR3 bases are TGTGCCAGCAGTGAATCGGGGTACGAGCAGTACTTC. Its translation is CASSESGYEQYF.

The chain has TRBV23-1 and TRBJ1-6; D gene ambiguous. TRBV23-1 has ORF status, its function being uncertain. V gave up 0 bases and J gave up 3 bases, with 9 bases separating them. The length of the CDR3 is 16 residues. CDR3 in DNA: TGCGCCAGCAGTCAATCGTATCGCTGCTATAATTCACCCCTCCACTTT. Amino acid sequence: CASSQSYRCYNSPLHF.

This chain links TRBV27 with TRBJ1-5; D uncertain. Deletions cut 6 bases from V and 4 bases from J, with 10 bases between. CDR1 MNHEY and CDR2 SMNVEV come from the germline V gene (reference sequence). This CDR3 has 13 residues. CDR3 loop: CASSLDGNQPQHF. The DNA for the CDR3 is TGTGCCAGCAGCTTGGACGGGAATCAGCCCCAGCATTTT.

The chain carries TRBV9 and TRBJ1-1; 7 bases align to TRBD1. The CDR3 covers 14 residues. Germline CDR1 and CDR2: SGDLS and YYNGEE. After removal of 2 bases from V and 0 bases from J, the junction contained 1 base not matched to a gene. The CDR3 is CASSVTGVNTEAFF. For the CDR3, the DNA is TGTGCCAGCAGCGTTACAGGGGTGAACACTGAAGCTTTCTTT.

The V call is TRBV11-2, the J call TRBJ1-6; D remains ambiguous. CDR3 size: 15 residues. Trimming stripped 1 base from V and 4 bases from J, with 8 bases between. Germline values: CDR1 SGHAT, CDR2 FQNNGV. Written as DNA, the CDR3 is TGTGCCAGCAGCTTAGGGAGACAATATAATTCACCCCTCCACTTT. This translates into CASSLGRQYNSPLHF.

Here the CDR3 reads CASSATSGRANEQFF. CDR3 nucleotides: TGTGCCAGCAGCGCGACTAGCGGGAGGGCAAATGAGCAGTTCTTC. The chain has TRBV9 and TRBJ2-1; 14 nucleotides align to TRBD2. V shed 3 bases and J 7 bases; nucleotides not matched to a gene: 3. CDR1 is SGDLS and CDR2 is YYNGEE in the germline V gene. The CDR3 consists of 15 residues.

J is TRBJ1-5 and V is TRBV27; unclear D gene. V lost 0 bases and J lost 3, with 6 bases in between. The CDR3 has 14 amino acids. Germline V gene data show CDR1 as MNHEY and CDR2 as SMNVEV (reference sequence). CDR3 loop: CASSLSGFNQPQHF. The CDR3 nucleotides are TGTGCCAGCAGTTTATCAGGGTTCAATCAGCCCCAGCATTTT.

CDR3: CASSYPGGSEAFF. Here the CDR3 DNA reads TGTGCCAGCAGTTACCCGGGTGGGTCTGAAGCTTTCTTT. V and J are TRBV6-5 and TRBJ1-1, with unresolved D. This CDR3 is 13 amino acids long. V shed 2 bases and J shed 6 bases, with 10 bases lying between them. Germline V gene sequence: CDR1 MNHEY, CDR2 SVGAGI.

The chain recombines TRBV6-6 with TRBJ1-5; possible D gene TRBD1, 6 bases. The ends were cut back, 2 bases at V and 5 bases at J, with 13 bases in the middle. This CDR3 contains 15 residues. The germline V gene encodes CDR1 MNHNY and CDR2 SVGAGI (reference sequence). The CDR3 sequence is CASSYLQGADQPQHF. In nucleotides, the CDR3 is TGTGCCAGCAGTTACCTACAGGGCGCGGATCAGCCCCAGCATTTT.

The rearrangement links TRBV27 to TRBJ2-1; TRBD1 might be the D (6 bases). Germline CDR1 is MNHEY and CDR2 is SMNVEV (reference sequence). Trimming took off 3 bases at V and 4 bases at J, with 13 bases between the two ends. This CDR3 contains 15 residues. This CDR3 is CASSFLRTAYNEQFF. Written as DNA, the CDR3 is TGTGCCAGCAGTTTCCTTAGGACAGCGTACAATGAGCAGTTCTTC.